This T cell receptor beta chain was found in a study of shared clonotypes between healthy human individuals (dated by TCRdb to about 2020). At the level of the whole study: A couple of women and a few men aged 18 to 49 years were included in the cohort. The study deeply sequenced blood TCR repertoires of about 5 healthy adults to estimate repertoire size and the extent of clonotype sharing between individuals. Libraries were prepared and TCR repertoires were sequenced by different laboratories using diverse techniques, in order to increase sequencing depth and limit assay-specific biases. Between about 0.8 and 9 billion PBMCs per donor were obtained by leukapheresis. For each donor, CD4 naive and CD4 memory were each given three plates, CD8 naive was given two plates, and CD8 memory was given one plate.

Study-wide findings and limitations: Because the study included a small number of donors, the genetic and exposure-history diversity represented was limited. Across a few donors, around 5% of naive CD4, approximately 4% of naive CD8, around 2.5% of memory CD4, and about 0.44% of memory CD8 clonotypes were shared. Estimated clonotype richness was generally larger for naive than for memory subsets. Pairwise subsampling indicated that sequencing depth was expected to affect the degree of clonotype sharing among donors. Sampling was restricted to blood, and TCR repertoires in tissue are likely to differ from TCR repertoires in blood. Rarefaction of sorted-subset datasets indicated incomplete sequencing despite the large sequencing depth. Compared with non-shared clonotypes, the clonotypes found in all four sorted-subset donors had higher generation probabilities.

With respect to this clone: What antigen it recognizes has not been identified. Qualities for individual bases were not recorded, and no much larger clone is one base off.

TCR CDR3 regions were amplified from genomic DNA by multiplex PCR using the deep immunoSEQ assay. For each cell subset, the extracted genomic DNA was distributed evenly across all wells of several immunoSEQ 96-well plates, and each plate served as one replicate. For sorted subsets, each replicate PCR was loaded with about 0.2 ug genomic DNA, equivalent to some 31,000 T cell genomes. Purified libraries were measured with a Qubit 3.0 fluorometer, size-checked on a Bioanalyzer 2100, and measured again with the KAPA Library Quantification kit. A separate single-read 150-cycle Illumina NextSeq 550 flow cell was used to sequence each immunoSEQ 96-well plate. Per the source publication's procedure: Because only junctional sequences without quality scores were contained in the immunoSEQ output, filtering matching that applied to full-length reads could not be performed. Sequences were annotated with PyIR, a Python wrapper for IgBLAST v1.9, and V/J genes and CDR3 were assigned using IMGT germline references. Reads were filtered out if the reads had weak V/J assignments (E-value above 1e-6), no CDR3, stop codons, out-of-frame junctions, or ambiguous translated residues. A V3J clonotype was defined by an identical inferred V gene, J gene, and CDR3 amino acid sequence. The percentage overlap between two repertoires was calculated by dividing the number of shared unique clonotypes by the size of the smaller repertoire. Three approaches were used to assess repertoire richness: RTK rarefaction, the Chao1 estimator, and Recon v2.1 estimates of unobserved clonotypes. Generation probabilities for all TCRbeta clonotypes obtained by the gDNA method from several donors were computed using OLGA. The source is immuneACCESS, and TCRdb retained only in-frame sequences with V and J called. Part of the clones is not carried over; for the studies checked, unresolved V genes explain less than half of this, and the remainder is unexplained. V and J calls and clone size are those listed in that table; D and trimming were worked out from the DNA. For this sample the table gives 780,000 or so clones, of which around 77% were detected only once. The ten largest make up under 2% of the sample.

V loses 4 bases, J loses 4 bases, and the germline ends lie 14 bases apart. CDR1 and CDR2 are drawn from the germline V gene (reference sequence): LNHDA, SQIVND. The CDR3, from cysteine to phenylalanine, totals 14 residues. Only the CDR3 DNA is retained, 42 bases long and in frame from the first base. Healthy HIV-negative adults with no recently reported acute infections or vaccinations were included as donors. Only Caucasian adults living in Nashville, Tennessee, USA were represented among the donors. Magnetic negative selection was used to enrich CD4+ T cells, after which naive cells were positively selected on CD45RA and the negative fraction became the memory subset. Blood was collected by leukapheresis, and PBMCs were isolated by Ficoll-Histopaque density gradient centrifugation and then cryopreserved in liquid nitrogen vapor phase. Analytical flow cytometry was used to check the purity and quantity of every magnetically sorted T cell population. Genomic DNA was isolated from each sorted fraction and quantified by UV absorbance on a Nanodrop 2000c.

The source material was memory CD4+ T cells sorted from blood. The cell subset or site label, as the study defines it: CD45RA-negative fraction. The sequence came from a woman aged 25 to 39 in good health. This chain is built from TRBV19 and TRBJ2-7; a tentative D match to TRBD1 spans 5 bases. The sequence in DNA is TGTGCCAGTAGTAGGCAGGGTCGGATATACGAGCAGTACTTC. This is translated as CASSRQGRIYEQYF.